This is a list of T cell receptor beta chains from one sample in a study of cytomegalovirus exposure and HLA in healthy donors. The method was immunoSEQ multiplex PCR; TCRdb's version includes in-frame clones alone and lacks a portion of them. The profile shows more than 140,000 clones, 75% to 80% of them singletons. Sequenced sample: PBMCs. The source is a male donor in good health and CMV-seronegative. The CDR3 runs from the conserved cysteine through the conserved F or W. A D gene is named only where the DNA matches it firmly. Only some rows state a clone size, as once, few, many or a class for expanded clones.

clone_size,j_call,d_call,v_call,cdr3_aa,cdr3_nt
NA,TRBJ1-1,NA,TRBV7-2,CASSREQGGTEAFF,TGTGCCAGCAGCCGTGAACAGGGCGGCACTGAAGCTTTCTTT
NA,TRBJ2-7,NA,TRBV18,CASSPDSREQYF,TGTGCCAGCTCACCGGACAGCCGCGAGCAGTACTTC
NA,TRBJ2-2,TRBD1,TRBV7-9,CASSGTGNTGELFF,TGTGCCAGCAGCGGGACAGGAAACACCGGGGAGCTGTTTTTT
NA,TRBJ2-5,TRBD1,TRBV7-2,CASSSTGGRETQYF,TGTGCCAGCAGCTCCACAGGGGGCAGGGAGACCCAGTACTTC
NA,TRBJ2-7,NA,TRBV4-1,CASAPGAVPYEQYF,TGCGCCAGCGCCCCTGGGGCAGTGCCCTACGAGCAGTACTTC
NA,TRBJ2-3,TRBD2,TRBV10-3,CAISLTSGGTDTQYF,TGTGCCATCAGCCTTACTAGCGGGGGAACAGATACGCAGTATTTT
NA,TRBJ1-2,TRBD1,TRBV5-4,CASSTRDRGNYGYTF,TGTGCCAGCAGCACGAGGGACAGGGGGAACTATGGCTACACCTTC
once,TRBJ1-6,TRBD1,TRBV2,CASSSGTGGLSPLHF,TGTGCCAGCAGCTCCGGGACAGGGGGTCTCTCACCCCTCCACTTT
NA,TRBJ2-7,NA,TRBV4-1,CASAPGAVPYEQYF,TGCGCCAGCGCCCCTGGGGCAGTGCCCTACGAGCAGTACTTC
NA,TRBJ2-3,TRBD2,TRBV7-2,CASSLTSGNPDTQYF,TGTGCCAGCAGCTTGACTAGCGGGAATCCAGATACGCAGTATTTT
NA,TRBJ2-1,TRBD2,TRBV7-2,CASSLESGATQKQFF,TGTGCCAGCAGCTTAGAAAGCGGGGCCACACAAAAGCAGTTCTTC
once,TRBJ2-3,NA,TRBV11-2,CASSLGLSETDTQYF,TGTGCCAGCAGCTTAGGCCTTTCCGAGACAGATACGCAGTATTTT
once,TRBJ2-7,NA,TRBV6-1,CASSEYGGLSSYEQYF,TGTGCCAGCAGTGAATATGGGGGCTTGAGCTCCTACGAGCAGTACTTC
NA,TRBJ2-3,TRBD2,TRBV2,CASRPGTSADTQYF,TGTGCCAGCAGACCCGGGACTAGCGCTGATACGCAGTATTTT
NA,TRBJ2-1,TRBD2,TRBV7-3,CASSRTSGPYNEQFF,TGTGCCAGCAGCCGGACTAGCGGACCTTACAATGAGCAGTTCTTC
NA,TRBJ2-7,NA,TRBV30,CAWSPGATAYEQYF,TGTGCCTGGAGTCCCGGAGCGACCGCCTACGAGCAGTACTTC
NA,TRBJ1-4,TRBD1,TRBV28,CASSFWDRGTNEKLFF,TGTGCCAGCAGTTTTTGGGACAGGGGAACTAATGAAAAACTGTTTTTT